The next 10 T cell receptor beta chains were all read from a single sample in a study of follicular helper T cells after annual influenza vaccination. Documented time point: 2014-2015 season, 7 days after vaccination. The table came from immunoSEQ multiplex PCR; TCRdb's copy has only in-frame clones and leaves some out. Of approximately 9,600 clones in the sample, about four fifths were seen once. Sequencing was performed on CXCR5- memory CD4+ T cells sorted from blood, taken 7 days after influenza vaccination. These receptors all come from an adult who received the influenza vaccine.

J is TRBJ2-3 and V is TRBV5-6, with 7 bases lining up with TRBD1. CDR3 size: 16 residues. V shed 1 base, J shed 4 bases, and the junction held 9 bases outside the gene matches. CDR1 is SGHDT, CDR2 YYEEEE, per germline. The CDR3 nucleotides read TGTGCCAGCAGCTTGCCGCGACAGGGCTGGTCAGATACGCAGTATTTT. The encoded protein is CASSLPRQGWSDTQYF.

The chain couples TRBV7-9 to TRBJ2-4, with 8 bases fitting TRBD2. This CDR3 is 14 amino acids long. The germline V gene has CDR1 SEHNR and CDR2 FQNEAQ (reference sequence). Germline trimming cut 1 base from V and 6 bases from J; bases unmatched to any gene: 2. CDR3 amino acids: CASSLEGLVNIQYF. Here the CDR3 DNA reads TGTGCCAGCAGCTTAGAGGGACTAGTAAACATTCAGTACTTC.

This chain connects TRBV28 to TRBJ1-5; D remains unclear. The V end lost 5 bases, the J end lost 7 bases, and 12 bases lay between the germline ends. Germline V CDR1 and CDR2: MDHEN, SYDVKM. This CDR3 has 13 amino acids. CDR3 DNA: TGTGCCAGCAGTCTGCGAGTAGGACAGCCCCAGCATTTT. This codes for CASSLRVGQPQHF.

This clone was seen more than once but under ten times. The genes are TRBV28 and TRBJ2-7; D possibly matches TRBD1 or TRBD2 (5 bases each). Germline-derived CDR1 and CDR2 are MDHEN and SYDVKM. The ends were cut back, 3 bases at V and 0 bases at J, with 9 bases in the middle. This CDR3 is 14 amino acids long. CDR3 sequence reads: CASSLAGSSYEQYF. The CDR3 DNA reads as TGTGCCAGCAGTTTGGCAGGGAGCTCCTACGAGCAGTACTTC. Filled out from reference TRBV28 and TRBJ2-7, the complete variable domain reads DVKVTQSSRYLVKRTGEKVFLECVQDMDHENMFWYRQDPGLGLRLIYFSYDVKMKEKGDIPEGYSVSREKKERFSLILESASTNQTSMYLCASSLAGSSYEQYFGPGTRLTVT.

V is TRBV4-2 and J is TRBJ2-1; 10 bases line up with TRBD2. Germline values: CDR1 LGHNA, CDR2 YNFKEQ. CDR3 length: 15 amino acids. The J segment lost 5 bases and the V segment lost 1 base, leaving 2 bases of the junction unmatched. CDR3: CASSQGTSGDNEQFF. DNA for the CDR3: TGTGCCAGCAGCCAAGGGACTAGCGGCGACAATGAGCAGTTCTTC.

This clone was picked up one time. This chain joins TRBV11-2 and TRBJ2-7, with D possibly TRBD1 on 6 matching bases. The germline CDR1 and CDR2 sequences are SGHAT and FQNNGV. V lost 8 bases, J lost 2 bases, and 13 bases lay in between. This CDR3 is 13 amino acids long. The DNA for the CDR3 is TGTGCCAGCCGGGCCCAGGGGCCCTACGAGCAGTACTTC. The encoded protein is CASRAQGPYEQYF. The whole variable domain, remainder taken from reference TRBV11-2 and TRBJ2-7, is EAGVAQSPRYKIIEKRQSVAFWCNPISGHATLYWYQQILGQGPKLLIQFQNNGVVDDSQLPKDRFSAERLKGVDSTLKIQPAKLEDSAVYLCASRAQGPYEQYFGPGTRLTVT.

This chain connects TRBV6-4 to TRBJ1-6, with no clear D. The germline CDR1 and CDR2 sequences are MRHNA and SNTAGT. The CDR3 covers 14 residues. V was trimmed by 3 bases and J by 8 bases, leaving 11 bases between them. The chain's CDR3 is CASSEELLDSPLHF. CDR3 nucleotides: TGTGCCAGCAGTGAGGAGCTGTTGGATTCACCCCTCCACTTT.

The V call is TRBV15, the J call TRBJ1-6; 7 bases are a match to TRBD1. The J segment lost 7 bases and the V segment lost 3 bases, leaving 9 bases of the junction unmatched. The CDR3 runs to 16 residues. CDR1 and CDR2 (germline): LNHNV, YYDKDF (reference sequence). CDR3 protein: CATSRGQFLGNSPLHF. Here the CDR3 DNA reads TGTGCCACCAGCAGGGGACAGTTTTTAGGAAATTCACCCCTCCACTTT.

DNA of the CDR3: TGTGCCTGGAGCCAAAGCAATCAGCCCCAGCATTTT. It translates to CAWSQSNQPQHF. V is TRBV30 and J is TRBJ1-5, with no clear D. The CDR3 consists of 12 residues. Trimming shortened V by 3 bases and J by 1 base, and 4 bases separated the two germline ends. The germline CDR1 and CDR2 sequences are GTSNPN and SVGIG (reference sequence).

The gene calls are TRBV7-2 and TRBJ2-5; maybe TRBD1 (5 bases). The germline V gene encodes CDR1 SGHTA and CDR2 FQGNSA. This CDR3 has 15 residues. The germline V and J ends were trimmed by 1 base and 5 bases, with 14 bases remaining between them. CDR3 sequence reads: CASSLVGRDRETQYF. CDR3 coding DNA: TGTGCCAGCAGCTTAGTGGGCAGGGATCGTGAGACCCAGTACTTC.